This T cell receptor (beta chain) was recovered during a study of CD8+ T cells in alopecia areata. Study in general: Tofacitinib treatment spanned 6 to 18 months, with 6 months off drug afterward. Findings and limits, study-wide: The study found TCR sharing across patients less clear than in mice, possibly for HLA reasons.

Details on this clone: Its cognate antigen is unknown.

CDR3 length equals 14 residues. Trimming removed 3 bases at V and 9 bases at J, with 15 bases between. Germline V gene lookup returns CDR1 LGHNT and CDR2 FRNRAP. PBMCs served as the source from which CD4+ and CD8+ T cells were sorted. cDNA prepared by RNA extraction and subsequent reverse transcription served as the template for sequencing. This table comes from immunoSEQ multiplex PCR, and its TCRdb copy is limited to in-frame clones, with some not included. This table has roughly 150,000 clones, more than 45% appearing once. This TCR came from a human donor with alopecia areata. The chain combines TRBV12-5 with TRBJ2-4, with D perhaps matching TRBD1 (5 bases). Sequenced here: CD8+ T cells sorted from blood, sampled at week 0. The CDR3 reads CASGFHRLWCIQYF. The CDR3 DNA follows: TGTGCTAGTGGTTTCCACAGGTTATGGTGCATTCAGTACTTC.